A selection of T cell receptor beta chains follows, all from one sample in a study of long-term antiretroviral therapy in people with HIV. Profiled with immunoSEQ multiplex PCR; TCRdb holds only in-frame clones, not every one. Of around 20,000 clones detected, roughly four fifths appear once; the ten largest clones hold roughly 4.8%. The specimen comprised unsorted PBMCs, sampled 0.5 years after starting antiretroviral therapy. The source is a man aged 18 to 30 with HIV. The CDR3 runs from the conserved cysteine through the conserved F or W. D genes are given only for firm matches. The size of a clone is reported for some rows only, either as once, few or many, or as a class for expanded clones.

cdr3_nt	cdr3_aa	clone_size	d_call	v_call	j_call
TGTGCCAGTAGTCCGCGTGGGACAGGGGCCTACGAGCAGTACTTC	CASSPRGTGAYEQYF	NA	TRBD1	TRBV19	TRBJ2-7
TGTGCCAGCAAACCCGGGGGCACCGGGACAGGGTTCAATGAGCAGTTCTTC	CASKPGGTGTGFNEQFF	once	TRBD1	TRBV5-6	TRBJ2-1
TGTGCCAGCAGTCCAAGCGCCAGGGTCGGTGAAAAACTGTTTTTT	CASSPSARVGEKLFF	NA	NA	TRBV28	TRBJ1-4
TGTGCCAGCAGTTACTCGTCCGGGGGGGGCGAAAAACTGTTTTTT	CASSYSSGGGEKLFF	NA	NA	TRBV6-5	TRBJ1-4
TGCGCCAGCAGCTTAACAGGTACCTCTGGAAACACCATATATTTT	CASSLTGTSGNTIYF	once	NA	TRBV5-1	TRBJ1-3
TGCGCCAGCAGCCGGGGACGGACTAGCGTAAACATTCAGTACTTC	CASSRGRTSVNIQYF	NA	TRBD2	TRBV4-3	TRBJ2-4
TGTGCCAGTAGAACGGGACAGGGCTATGGCTACACCTTC	CASRTGQGYGYTF	few	TRBD1	TRBV19	TRBJ1-2
TGTGCCAGCAGCTTATCCCCAGGCCCCTACGAGCAGTACTTC	CASSLSPGPYEQYF	NA	NA	TRBV7-2	TRBJ2-7
TGTGCCAGCTCGGGACAGGCCAACTATGGCTACACCTTC	CASSGQANYGYTF	NA	TRBD1	TRBV6-1	TRBJ1-2
TGTGCCAGCGGGACAGGGGGCACAGATACGCAGTATTTT	CASGTGGTDTQYF	few	TRBD1	TRBV10-3	TRBJ2-3
TGTGCCAGCAGCTTTGGGAGGCAGACTGAAGCTTTCTTT	CASSFGRQTEAFF	NA	NA	TRBV5-5	TRBJ1-1
TGTGCCAGCACACTGGACATCAACACCGGGGAGCTGTTTTTT	CASTLDINTGELFF	NA	NA	TRBV27	TRBJ2-2
TGTGCCACCCGAGACGGTCCCTACGAGCAGTACTTC	CATRDGPYEQYF	NA	NA	TRBV2	TRBJ2-7
TGTGCCAGCAGTGACATAAGCAGGATTTTCTATGGCTACACCTTC	CASSDISRIFYGYTF	NA	NA	TRBV2	TRBJ1-2
TGTGCCAGCAGCTTATTAGCGGGGGCCCAAGAGACCCAGTACTTC	CASSLLAGAQETQYF	NA	TRBD2	TRBV7-3	TRBJ2-5
TGTGCCTGCTCCAGGGGGGGCGGCTATGGCTACACCTTC	CACSRGGGYGYTF	few	TRBD1	TRBV30	TRBJ1-2
TGTGCCAGCAGTCTCGCTGGGGACAGGCGGAATGGGGTTGAAGCTTTCTTT	CASSLAGDRRNGVEAFF	NA	TRBD1	TRBV27	TRBJ1-1
TGTGCCAGCAGCTTTGAGGGTCGGAGAACTGAAGCTTTCTTT	CASSFEGRRTEAFF	medium-sized	NA	TRBV13	TRBJ1-1